This TCR beta chain was sequenced during a study of human T cells and chemical hapten exposure. On this clonotype itself: A much larger clone lies one base from this, so it may be a read error.

Per the germline V gene, CDR1 is ENHRY and CDR2 is SYGVKD. The CDR3 sequence is 16 residues long. Each CDR3 protein is one row after TCRdb ran MiXCR on the RACE reads. The sample lists 82,000 or so distinct CDR3 sequences; 13% were seen once. Time point here: patch test 3, about 24 weeks after DPC sensitization. Sample treatment: therapeutic diphenylcyclopropenone sensitization with weekly scalp DPC. The rearrangement links TRBV10-3 to TRBJ1-1; D ambiguous. Source: whole blood, taken in connection with sensitization to the hapten diphenylcyclopropenone (DPC). The TCR was taken from a woman between 45 and 65 years old with alopecia areata. Some clones in this sample may be carry-over from other donors' samples. The CDR3 DNA sequence: TGTGCCATCAGTAAGTCGAGGGCGGGCTGGGACACTGAAGCTTTCTTT. As protein: CAISKSRAGWDTEAFF.